The sequence of this T cell receptor (beta chain) was determined in a study of shared clonotypes between healthy human individuals. Study-level findings and limits: Shared across several donors were about 4.8% of the naive CD4 clonotypes.

Remarks on this clone: Antigen unknown.

Donors were healthy HIV-negative adults without recent acute infections or vaccinations. CD45RA+ naive and CD45RA-negative memory subsets were separated from CD4+ cells. Deep-level settings were used for running the assay. Sequencing was performed with immunoSEQ multiplex PCR; in TCRdb, only in-frame clones are kept and a portion is missing. The sample has over 2 million clones; around 93% are singletons. V was trimmed by 0 bases and J by 3 bases, leaving 16 bases between them. The germline CDR1 and CDR2 sequences are SGDLS and YYNGEE. There are 18 residues in the CDR3. The V call is TRBV9, the J call TRBJ2-6; D not certain. This clonotype originated in a man younger than 35 in good health. Some clones in this sample may be carry-over from other donors' samples. The sequenced material came from naive CD4+ T cells from PBMCs. Subset in this sample: CD45RA+ positively selected. CDR3 sequence (DNA): TGTGCCAGCAGCGTAGAGGAGACCCGCTGGGGTGGGGCCAACGTCCTGACTTTC. It translates to CASSVEETRWGGANVLTF.